Described below is a single T cell receptor (beta chain) sequence and its context. Its target is not known. TCR beta cDNA libraries included unique molecular identifiers. TCRdb re-called the PCR reads with MiXCR, one entry per CDR3 protein. The data show some 260,000 distinct CDR3 sequences, with 36% seen just once and 4.5% to 5.5% held by the top ten. The data belong to a study of post-analysis software for immune sequencing data. About the study: Clinical courses comprised relapsing-remitting, secondary progressive and progressive-relapsing multiple sclerosis. Whole-study results and caveats: Samples from one preparation batch, clustered by F measure, grouped strongly together. Among multiple sclerosis patients, normalized Chao1 diversity was significantly below that of controls.

Sequences were obtained from blood. The source is a girl aged 10 to 17 with multiple sclerosis.

CDR3 bases: TGTGCCAGCAGCTCCAGAGCCATAATTCGACAGGGTATGAATGAGCAGTTCTTC. Translated, it gives CASSSRAIIRQGMNEQFF. The V gene is TRBV7-2, the J gene TRBJ2-1; 7 bases are shared with TRBD1. This CDR3 comprises 18 residues. Germline values: CDR1 SGHTA, CDR2 FQGNSA. The trim removed 4 bases at V and 7 bases at J, leaving 19 bases unmatched. The full variable domain, rest sourced from reference TRBV7-2 and TRBJ2-1, is GAGVSQSPSNKVTEKGKDVELRCDPISGHTALYWYRQSLGQGLEFLIYFQGNSAPDKSGLPSDRFSAERTGGSVSTLTIQRTQQEDSAVYLCASSSRAIIRQGMNEQFFGPGTRLTVL.